This T cell receptor beta chain was profiled in a study of CD4+ T cells in melanoma. Study-wide findings and caveats: A reported correlation linked neoantigen-specific CD4+ T cells to CD8+, macrophage and B cell function. Reportedly, melanoma neoantigen-specific CD4+ T cells showed varied differentiation states.

Sequenced by immunoSEQ multiplex PCR; TCRdb stores in-frame clones only, minus some. The sample consists of roughly 12,000 clones, roughly two thirds of them appearing once. With regard to this clone: Its antigen remains unidentified.

Between the trimmed V and J ends, which lost 2 bases and 5 bases, there was a span of 12 bases. There are 15 residues in the CDR3. Germline-derived CDR1 and CDR2 are MNHEY and SVGAGI. The TCR originated in a human donor with melanoma. The chain couples TRBV6-5 to TRBJ1-4; D is ambiguous. The sample was cells from a culture (not recorded whether cultured in vitro). In DNA form, the CDR3 reads TGTGCCAGCAGTTACCAGAGCGGGCCGAATGAAAAACTGTTTTTT. This sequence encodes CASSYQSGPNEKLFF.